This T cell receptor (beta chain) was observed in a study of CD8 T cells in Susac syndrome. In the case of this clonotype: What it binds is unknown.

Points from the study as a whole: In its TCR sequencing and HLA analysis, the study acknowledged that the number of individuals was relatively small.

TEMRA cells were enriched by FACS, while CD8+ and CD4+ T cells were obtained through a negative isolation that was performed magnetically. The authors reverse transcribed about 0.45 to 1 ug RNA with random hexamers. Multiplex PCR with immunoSEQ amplified the TCR beta CDR3 across 54 Vbeta and 13 Jbeta. TCRdb re-called the immunoSEQ multiplex PCR reads through MiXCR, storing one row per CDR3 protein. The sample shows about 130,000 distinct CDR3 sequences, over 90% of them seen only once. The sequence was collected from a human donor in good health. The sequencing input was CD4+ T cells from PBMCs.

The CDR3, as DNA: TGTGCCAGCAGTGTCGCCCCACGGGCGGGAGGCGGTACAGATACGCAGTATTTT. Translation gives CASSVAPRAGGGTDTQYF. The chain joins TRBV2 to TRBJ2-3; 8 positions agree with TRBD2. Germline trimming cut 4 bases from V and 3 bases from J; bases unmatched to any gene: 15. CDR3 length: 18 residues. Germline values: CDR1 SNHLY, CDR2 FYNNEI.